These T cell receptor beta chains were read from a single sample in a study of beta chain features in type 1 diabetes. Profiling relied on immunoSEQ multiplex PCR, and the TCRdb table lists in-frame clones only, not all of them. This table has tens of thousands of clones, about 57% appearing once. Sequencing was done on a sample of stem cell memory CD4+ T cells from blood. Receptors originate from a man younger than 35 with type 1 diabetes. The CDR3 runs from the conserved cysteine through the conserved F or W. The D gene is left open where the match is weak. A row's size may be missing; if present it is once, few, many or a size class.

size: .; D: TRBD1; J: TRBJ2-4; V: TRBV7-2; CDR3: CASSFDRGRENIQYF; DNA: TGTGCCAGCAGCTTCGACAGGGGTAGAGAAAACATTCAGTACTTC
size: .; D: .; J: TRBJ2-2; V: TRBV18; CDR3: CASSNQAGYSNTGELFF; DNA: TGTGCCAGCTCTAATCAAGCAGGCTATTCAAACACCGGGGAGCTGTTTTTT
size: .; D: .; J: TRBJ2-7; V: TRBV11-2; CDR3: CASSYMWGPSAFEQYF; DNA: TGTGCCAGCAGCTATATGTGGGGGCCGTCGGCATTCGAGCAGTACTTC
size: .; D: TRBD1; J: TRBJ1-5; V: TRBV28; CDR3: CASTPGAGGRNQPQHF; DNA: TGTGCCAGCACCCCAGGAGCAGGGGGCCGCAATCAGCCCCAGCATTTT
size: .; D: .; J: TRBJ2-6; V: TRBV6-1; CDR3: CASRTGGSGANVLTF; DNA: TGTGCCAGCAGAACCGGGGGCTCTGGGGCCAACGTCCTGACTTTC
size: .; D: .; J: TRBJ2-7; V: TRBV30; CDR3: CAWSRDEQYF; DNA: TGTGCCTGGAGCAGGGACGAGCAGTACTTC
size: .; D: TRBD1; J: TRBJ1-5; V: TRBV19; CDR3: CASSIVRGGRNQPQHF; DNA: TGTGCCAGTAGTATAGTGAGAGGGGGCAGGAATCAGCCCCAGCATTTT
size: .; D: .; J: TRBJ1-2; V: TRBV5-5; CDR3: CASSLVGDGVYGYTF; DNA: TGTGCCAGCAGCTTGGTCGGGGATGGGGTCTATGGCTACACCTTC
size: few; D: .; J: TRBJ1-5; V: TRBV30; CDR3: CAYQTGTPNQPQHF; DNA: TGTGCCTACCAAACAGGGACACCTAATCAGCCCCAGCATTTT
size: .; D: TRBD2; J: TRBJ2-1; V: TRBV6-1; CDR3: CASSSGTSLNEQFF; DNA: TGTGCCAGCAGTTCCGGGACTAGCTTAAATGAGCAGTTCTTC
size: .; D: .; J: TRBJ1-2; V: TRBV27; CDR3: CASSKSPQGGGYTF; DNA: TGTGCCAGCAGCAAAAGTCCGCAGGGTGGCGGCTACACCTTC
size: few; D: .; J: TRBJ2-3; V: TRBV7-2; CDR3: CASSRPRTDTQYF; DNA: TGTGCCAGCAGCCGCCCGAGGACAGATACGCAGTATTTT
size: .; D: TRBD1; J: TRBJ1-5; V: TRBV2; CDR3: CASMLQGASNQPQHF; DNA: TGTGCCAGCATGTTACAGGGGGCGAGCAATCAGCCCCAGCATTTT
size: few; D: TRBD1; J: TRBJ1-1; V: TRBV28; CDR3: CASSPPTGWVEAFF; DNA: TGTGCCAGCAGTCCTCCGACAGGGTGGGTTGAAGCTTTCTTT
size: .; D: TRBD1; J: TRBJ1-5; V: TRBV5-1; CDR3: CASSMWGQGQPQHF; DNA: TGCGCCAGCAGCATGTGGGGACAGGGCCAGCCCCAGCATTTT
size: .; D: TRBD1; J: TRBJ1-2; V: TRBV5-1; CDR3: CASAWQGQGDYGYTF; DNA: TGCGCCAGCGCCTGGCAGGGGCAGGGGGACTATGGCTACACCTTC
size: .; D: .; J: TRBJ2-4; V: TRBV29-1; CDR3: CSVGKLGQGGSKNIQYF; DNA: TGCAGCGTTGGGAAACTGGGTCAGGGGGGATCCAAAAACATTCAGTACTTC
size: few; D: .; J: TRBJ2-7; V: TRBV25-1; CDR3: CASSALTGYEQYF; DNA: TGTGCCAGCAGTGCCCTGACAGGCTACGAGCAGTACTTC
size: .; D: TRBD1; J: TRBJ1-1; V: TRBV5-4; CDR3: CASSARDRGTTEAFF; DNA: TGTGCCAGCAGCGCCCGGGACAGAGGGACGACTGAAGCTTTCTTT
size: .; D: .; J: TRBJ1-2; V: TRBV5-6; CDR3: CASSLLRGGAHYGYTF; DNA: TGTGCCAGCAGTCTACTCAGGGGAGGGGCTCACTATGGCTACACCTTC
size: .; D: .; J: TRBJ2-5; V: TRBV10-3; CDR3: CASSDGGKETQYF; DNA: TGTGCCAGTTCGGACGGAGGGAAAGAGACCCAGTACTTC
size: .; D: TRBD2; J: TRBJ2-3; V: TRBV28; CDR3: CASSLGGAGTDTQYF; DNA: TGTGCCAGCAGTTTGGGAGGGGCGGGCACAGATACGCAGTATTTT
size: .; D: TRBD1; J: TRBJ2-3; V: TRBV2; CDR3: CASSQTGMTDTQYF; DNA: TGTGCCAGCAGTCAGACAGGGATGACAGATACGCAGTATTTT
size: .; D: .; J: TRBJ1-4; V: TRBV28; CDR3: CASSLWAGDEKLFF; DNA: TGTGCCAGCAGTTTATGGGCAGGGGATGAAAAACTGTTTTTT
size: .; D: .; J: TRBJ1-4; V: TRBV9; CDR3: CASSVTSTTNEKLFF; DNA: TGTGCCAGCAGCGTAACGTCTACAACTAATGAAAAACTGTTTTTT
size: .; D: .; J: TRBJ1-1; V: TRBV7-9; CDR3: CASSLGAGEWHTEAFF; DNA: TGTGCCAGCAGCTTAGGGGCAGGGGAATGGCACACTGAAGCTTTCTTT
size: .; D: TRBD2; J: TRBJ2-5; V: TRBV11-3; CDR3: CASSPGLAGGETQYF; DNA: TGTGCCAGCAGCCCCGGACTAGCGGGGGGAGAGACCCAGTACTTC
size: .; D: TRBD2; J: TRBJ2-3; V: TRBV19; CDR3: CASRGRAFFATDTQYF; DNA: TGTGCCAGTAGGGGGAGGGCCTTCTTTGCCACAGATACGCAGTATTTT
size: .; D: TRBD1; J: TRBJ1-6; V: TRBV9; CDR3: CASNMGQAVNSPLHF; DNA: TGTGCCAGCAACATGGGACAGGCAGTTAATTCACCCCTCCACTTT
size: .; D: TRBD1; J: TRBJ2-3; V: TRBV9; CDR3: CASSRTGGAVDTQYF; DNA: TGTGCCAGCAGTCGGACAGGGGGCGCAGTAGATACGCAGTATTTT
size: few; D: TRBD1; J: TRBJ1-2; V: TRBV30; CDR3: CAWSTKGGTDYGYTF; DNA: TGTGCCTGGAGTACCAAGGGTGGGACAGACTATGGCTACACCTTC
size: few; D: .; J: TRBJ1-6; V: TRBV15; CDR3: CATSARVDNSPLHF; DNA: TGTGCCACCTCTGCCAGGGTCGATAATTCACCCCTCCACTTT
size: few; D: .; J: TRBJ2-7; V: TRBV5-6; CDR3: CASSLEAGSYEQYF; DNA: TGTGCCAGCAGCTTGGAGGCAGGTTCCTACGAGCAGTACTTC